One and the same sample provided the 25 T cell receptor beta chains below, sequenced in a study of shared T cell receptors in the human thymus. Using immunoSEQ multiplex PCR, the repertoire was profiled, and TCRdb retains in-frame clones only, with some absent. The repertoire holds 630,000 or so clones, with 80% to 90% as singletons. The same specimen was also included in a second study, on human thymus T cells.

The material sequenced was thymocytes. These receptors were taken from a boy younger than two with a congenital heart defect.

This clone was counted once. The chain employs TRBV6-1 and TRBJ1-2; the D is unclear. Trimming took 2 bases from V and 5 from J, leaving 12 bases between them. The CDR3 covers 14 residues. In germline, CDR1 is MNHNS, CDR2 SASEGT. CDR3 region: CASSERQAGYGYTF. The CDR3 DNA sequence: TGTGCCAGCAGTGAACGGCAGGCAGGATATGGCTACACCTTC.

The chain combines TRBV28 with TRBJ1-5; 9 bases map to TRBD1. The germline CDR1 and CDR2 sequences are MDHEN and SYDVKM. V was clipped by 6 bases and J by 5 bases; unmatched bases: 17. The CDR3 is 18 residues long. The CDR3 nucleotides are TGTGCCAGCAGCCTTGGGGCGCCGGGACAGGGCGACGATCAGCCCCAGCATTTT. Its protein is CASSLGAPGQGDDQPQHF.

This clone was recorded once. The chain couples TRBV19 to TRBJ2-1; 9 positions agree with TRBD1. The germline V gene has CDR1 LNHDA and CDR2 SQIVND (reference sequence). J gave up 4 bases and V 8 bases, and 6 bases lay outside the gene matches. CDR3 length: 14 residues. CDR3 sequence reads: CASLIGQGYNEQFF. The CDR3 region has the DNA TGTGCCAGTCTCATAGGACAGGGGTACAATGAGCAGTTCTTC.

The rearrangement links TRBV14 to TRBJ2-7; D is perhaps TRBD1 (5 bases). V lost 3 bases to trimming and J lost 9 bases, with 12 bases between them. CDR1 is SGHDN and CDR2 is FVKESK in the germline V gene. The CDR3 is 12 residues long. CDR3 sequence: CASSQETGRQYF. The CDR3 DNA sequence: TGTGCCAGCAGCCAGGAAACAGGCCGGCAGTACTTC. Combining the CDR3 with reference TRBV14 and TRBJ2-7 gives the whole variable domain EAGVTQFPSHSVIEKGQTVTLRCDPISGHDNLYWYRRVMGKEIKFLLHFVKESKQDESGMPNNRFLAERTGGTYSTLKVQPAELEDSGVYFCASSQETGRQYFGPGTRLTVT.

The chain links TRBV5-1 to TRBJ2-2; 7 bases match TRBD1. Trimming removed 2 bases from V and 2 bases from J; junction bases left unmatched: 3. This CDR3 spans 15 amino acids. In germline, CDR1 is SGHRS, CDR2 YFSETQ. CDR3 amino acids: CASSFGQDNTGELFF. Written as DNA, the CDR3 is TGCGCCAGCAGCTTCGGACAGGATAACACCGGGGAGCTGTTTTTT.

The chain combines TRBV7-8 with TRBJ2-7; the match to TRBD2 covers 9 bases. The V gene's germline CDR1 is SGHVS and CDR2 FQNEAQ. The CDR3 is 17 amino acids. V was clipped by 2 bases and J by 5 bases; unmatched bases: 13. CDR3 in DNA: TGTGCCAGCAGCTTATCCTACATGGCGGGGGGGCCCCACGAGCAGTACTTC. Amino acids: CASSLSYMAGGPHEQYF.

As DNA, the CDR3 is TGTGCCAGCAGCCAAAAGACAGGGGAGGGGACTGAAGCTTTCTTT. It specifies CASSQKTGEGTEAFF. V gene TRBV4-2 combines with J gene TRBJ1-1; 8 bases match TRBD1. CDR3 length equals 15 residues. J gave up 5 bases and V 2 bases, and 7 bases lay outside the gene matches. Germline loops: CDR1 LGHNA, CDR2 YNFKEQ.

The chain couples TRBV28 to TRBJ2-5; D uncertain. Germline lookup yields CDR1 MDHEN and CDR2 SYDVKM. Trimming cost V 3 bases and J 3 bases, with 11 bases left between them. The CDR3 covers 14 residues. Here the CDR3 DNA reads TGTGCCAGCAGTTTGGCACCTGATGAAGAGACCCAGTACTTC. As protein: CASSLAPDEETQYF. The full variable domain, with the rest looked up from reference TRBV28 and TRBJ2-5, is DVKVTQSSRYLVKRTGEKVFLECVQDMDHENMFWYRQDPGLGLRLIYFSYDVKMKEKGDIPEGYSVSREKKERFSLILESASTNQTSMYLCASSLAPDEETQYFGPGTRLLVL.

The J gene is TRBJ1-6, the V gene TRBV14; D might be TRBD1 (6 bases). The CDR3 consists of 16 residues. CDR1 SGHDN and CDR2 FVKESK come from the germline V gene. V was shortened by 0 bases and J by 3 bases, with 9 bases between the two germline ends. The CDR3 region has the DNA TGTGCCAGCAGCCAAGACGACAGGATCTATAATTCACCCCTCCACTTT. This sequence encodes CASSQDDRIYNSPLHF.

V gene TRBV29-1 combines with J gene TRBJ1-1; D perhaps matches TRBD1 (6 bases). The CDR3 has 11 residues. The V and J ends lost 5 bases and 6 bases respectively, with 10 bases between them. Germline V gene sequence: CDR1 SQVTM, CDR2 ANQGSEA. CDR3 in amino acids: CSVTQGAEAFF. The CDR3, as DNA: TGCAGCGTTACACAGGGCGCTGAAGCTTTCTTT.

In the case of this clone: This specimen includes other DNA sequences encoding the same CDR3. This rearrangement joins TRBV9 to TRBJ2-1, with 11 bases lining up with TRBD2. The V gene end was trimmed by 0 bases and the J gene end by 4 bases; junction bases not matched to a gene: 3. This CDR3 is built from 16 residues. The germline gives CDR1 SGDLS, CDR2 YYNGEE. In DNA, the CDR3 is TGTGCCAGCAGCGTAGGACTAGCGGGACCTTACAATGAGCAGTTCTTC. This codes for CASSVGLAGPYNEQFF.

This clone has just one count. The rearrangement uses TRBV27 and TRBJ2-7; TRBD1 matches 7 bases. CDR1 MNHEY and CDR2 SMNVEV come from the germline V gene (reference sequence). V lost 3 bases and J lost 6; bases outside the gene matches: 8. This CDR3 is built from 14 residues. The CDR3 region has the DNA TGTGCCAGCAGTTTTAAGGATGACAGGGCCGAGCAGTACTTC. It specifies CASSFKDDRAEQYF.

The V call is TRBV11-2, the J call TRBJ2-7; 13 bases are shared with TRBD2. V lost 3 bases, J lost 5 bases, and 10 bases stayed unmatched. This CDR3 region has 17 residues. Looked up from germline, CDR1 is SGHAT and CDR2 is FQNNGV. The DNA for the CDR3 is TGTGCCAGCAGCTTCGGACTAGCGGGAGATGGTACGGACGAGCAGTACTTC. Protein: CASSFGLAGDGTDEQYF.

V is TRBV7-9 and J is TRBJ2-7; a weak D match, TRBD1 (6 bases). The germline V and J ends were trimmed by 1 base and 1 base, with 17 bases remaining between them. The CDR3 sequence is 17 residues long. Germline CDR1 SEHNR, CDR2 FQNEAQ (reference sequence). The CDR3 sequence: CASSLGDRGTTSYEQYF. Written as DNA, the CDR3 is TGTGCCAGCAGCTTAGGAGATAGGGGGACCACATCCTACGAGCAGTACTTC.

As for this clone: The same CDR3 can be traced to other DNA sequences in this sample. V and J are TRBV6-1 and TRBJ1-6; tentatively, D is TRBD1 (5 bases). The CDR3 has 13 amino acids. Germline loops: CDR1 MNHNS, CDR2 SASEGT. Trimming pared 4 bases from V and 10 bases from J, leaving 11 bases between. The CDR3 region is CASSGGGNSPLHF. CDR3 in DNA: TGTGCCAGCAGTGGTGGGGGGAACTCACCCCTCCACTTT.

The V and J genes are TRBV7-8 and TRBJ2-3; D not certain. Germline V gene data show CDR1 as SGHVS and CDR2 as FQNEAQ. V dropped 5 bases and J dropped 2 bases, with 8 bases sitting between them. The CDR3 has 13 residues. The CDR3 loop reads CASSTINTDTQYF. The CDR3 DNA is TGTGCCAGCAGCACAATAAACACAGATACGCAGTATTTT.

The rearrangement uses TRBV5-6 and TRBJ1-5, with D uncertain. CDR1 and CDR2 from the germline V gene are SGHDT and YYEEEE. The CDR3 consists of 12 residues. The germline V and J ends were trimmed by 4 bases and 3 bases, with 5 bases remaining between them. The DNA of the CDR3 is TGTGCCAGCAGCATCATCAATCAGCCCCAGCATTTT. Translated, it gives CASSIINQPQHF.

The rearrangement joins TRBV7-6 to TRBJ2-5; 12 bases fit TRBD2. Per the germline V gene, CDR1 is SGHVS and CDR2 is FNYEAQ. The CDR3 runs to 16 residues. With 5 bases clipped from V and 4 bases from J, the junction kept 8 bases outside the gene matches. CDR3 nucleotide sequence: TGTGCCAGCAGCAGAGGTGCTAGCGGGAGGGTAGAGACCCAGTACTTC. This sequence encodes CASSRGASGRVETQYF.

The CDR3 DNA follows: TGCGCCAGCAGCTTTAGAGATACGGGCGGGAGTAGAGCCGGGGAGCTGTTTTTT. Translated, it gives CASSFRDTGGSRAGELFF. J is TRBJ2-2 and V is TRBV5-1, with 7 bases matching TRBD2. Germline-derived CDR1 and CDR2 are SGHRS and YFSETQ. The CDR3 length is 18 residues. V shed 2 bases and J 6 bases; nucleotides not matched to a gene: 16.

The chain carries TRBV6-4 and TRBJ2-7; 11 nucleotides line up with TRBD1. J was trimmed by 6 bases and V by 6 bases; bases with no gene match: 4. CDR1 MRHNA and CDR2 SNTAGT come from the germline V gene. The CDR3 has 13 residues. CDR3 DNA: TGTGCCAGCAGAGCCGGGACAGGGGGCGAGCAGTACTTC. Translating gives CASRAGTGGEQYF.

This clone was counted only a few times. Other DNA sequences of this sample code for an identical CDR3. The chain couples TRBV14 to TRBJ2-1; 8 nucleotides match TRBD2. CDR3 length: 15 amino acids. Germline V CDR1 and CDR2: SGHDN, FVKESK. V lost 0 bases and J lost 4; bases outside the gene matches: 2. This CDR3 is CASSQETSGYNEQFF. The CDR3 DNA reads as TGTGCCAGCAGCCAAGAAACTAGCGGTTACAATGAGCAGTTCTTC.

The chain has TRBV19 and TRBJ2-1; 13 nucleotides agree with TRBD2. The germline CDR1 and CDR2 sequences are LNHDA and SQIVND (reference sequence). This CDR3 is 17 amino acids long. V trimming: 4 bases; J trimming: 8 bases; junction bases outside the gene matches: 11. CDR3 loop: CASSTPRGTSGGDEQFF. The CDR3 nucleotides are TGTGCCAGTAGTACCCCCCGGGGAACTAGCGGGGGGGATGAGCAGTTCTTC.

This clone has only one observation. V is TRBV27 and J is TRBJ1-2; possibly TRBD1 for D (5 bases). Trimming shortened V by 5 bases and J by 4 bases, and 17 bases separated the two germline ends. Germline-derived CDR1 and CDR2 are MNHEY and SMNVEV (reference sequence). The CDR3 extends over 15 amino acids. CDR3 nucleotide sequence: TGTGCCAGCAGTAGTAACAGGTTCCTCCCCTATGGCTACACCTTC. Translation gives CASSSNRFLPYGYTF.

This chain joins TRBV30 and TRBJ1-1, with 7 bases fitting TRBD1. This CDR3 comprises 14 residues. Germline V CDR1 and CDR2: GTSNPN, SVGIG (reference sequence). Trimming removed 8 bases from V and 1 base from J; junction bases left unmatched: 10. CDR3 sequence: CAGNRGAGNTEAFF. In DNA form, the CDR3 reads TGTGCCGGAAACAGGGGCGCGGGGAACACTGAAGCTTTCTTT.

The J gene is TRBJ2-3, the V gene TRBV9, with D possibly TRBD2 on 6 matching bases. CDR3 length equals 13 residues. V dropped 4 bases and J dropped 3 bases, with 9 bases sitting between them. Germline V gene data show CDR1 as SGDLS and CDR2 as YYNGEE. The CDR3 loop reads CASSPEGTDTQYF. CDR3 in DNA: TGTGCCAGCAGCCCGGAGGGGACAGATACGCAGTATTTT.